This T cell receptor beta chain was captured in a study of T-cell memory formation after mild COVID-19. Turning to the study itself: Largely, the TCR clusters proved donor specific.

The CDR3 is made up of 14 amino acids. The V and J ends lost 1 base and 1 base respectively, with 10 bases between them. Germline CDR1 DFQATT, CDR2 SNEGSKA (reference sequence). MiXCR, run by TCRdb on the 5' RACE reads, gives a single entry per CDR3 protein. The sample yields approximately 51,000 distinct CDR3 sequences, 9.3% seen once. The sequencing sample was made of PBMCs or a T cell subset sorted from them (not recorded which). This TCR was recovered from an adult woman who had mild COVID-19 (a few samples of this study predate the infection). Cell type and time point are not known. V and J are TRBV20-1 and TRBJ1-1; D remains unclear. As DNA, the CDR3 is TGCAGTGCTAGAGTCACGTGGGGGAACACTGAAGCTTTCTTT. Protein sequence: CSARVTWGNTEAFF.